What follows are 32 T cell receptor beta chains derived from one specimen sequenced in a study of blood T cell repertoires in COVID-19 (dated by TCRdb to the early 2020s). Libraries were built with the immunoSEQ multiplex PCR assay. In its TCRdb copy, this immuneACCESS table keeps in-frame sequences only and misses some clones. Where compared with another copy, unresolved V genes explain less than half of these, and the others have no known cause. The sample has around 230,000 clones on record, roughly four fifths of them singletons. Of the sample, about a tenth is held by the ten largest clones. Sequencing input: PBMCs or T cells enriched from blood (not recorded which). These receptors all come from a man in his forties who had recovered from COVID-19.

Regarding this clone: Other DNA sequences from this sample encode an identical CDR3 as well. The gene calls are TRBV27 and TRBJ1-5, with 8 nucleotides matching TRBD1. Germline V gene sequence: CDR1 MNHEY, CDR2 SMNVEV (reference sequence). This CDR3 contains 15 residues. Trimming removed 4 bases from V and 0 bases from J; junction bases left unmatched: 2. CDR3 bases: TGTGCCAGCAGTTCCAGGGGGCTTAGCAATCAGCCCCAGCATTTT. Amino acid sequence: CASSSRGLSNQPQHF.

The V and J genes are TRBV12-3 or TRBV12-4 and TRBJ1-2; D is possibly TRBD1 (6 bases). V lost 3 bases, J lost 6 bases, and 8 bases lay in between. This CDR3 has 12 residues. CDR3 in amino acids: CASSFRQDGYTF. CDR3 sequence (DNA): TGTGCCAGCAGTTTTAGACAGGATGGCTACACCTTC.

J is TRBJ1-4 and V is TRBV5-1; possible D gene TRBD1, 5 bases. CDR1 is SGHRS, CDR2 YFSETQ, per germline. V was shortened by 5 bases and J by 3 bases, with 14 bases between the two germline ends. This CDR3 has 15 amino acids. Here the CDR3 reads CASRQGALSNEKLFF. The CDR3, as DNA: TGCGCCAGCAGGCAAGGGGCCCTGTCTAATGAAAAACTGTTTTTT.

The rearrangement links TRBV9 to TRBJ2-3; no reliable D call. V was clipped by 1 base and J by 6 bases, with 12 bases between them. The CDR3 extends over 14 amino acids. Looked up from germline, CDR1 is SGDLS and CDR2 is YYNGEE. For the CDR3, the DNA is TGTGCCAGCAGCGTAAGCGCCGGATGGGATACGCAGTATTTT. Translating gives CASSVSAGWDTQYF.

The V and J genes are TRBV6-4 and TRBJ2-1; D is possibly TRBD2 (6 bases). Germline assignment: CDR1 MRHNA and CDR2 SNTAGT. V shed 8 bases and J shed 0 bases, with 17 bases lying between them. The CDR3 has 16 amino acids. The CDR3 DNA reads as TGTGCCAGCCCCAAACCGAACGGGAGCTCCTACAATGAGCAGTTCTTC. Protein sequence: CASPKPNGSSYNEQFF.

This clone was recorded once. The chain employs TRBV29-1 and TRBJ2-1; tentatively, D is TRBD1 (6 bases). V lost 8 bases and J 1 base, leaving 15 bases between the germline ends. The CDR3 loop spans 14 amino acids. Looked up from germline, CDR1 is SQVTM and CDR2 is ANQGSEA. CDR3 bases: TGCAGCTCCGAGGGGGACGGATCCTACAATGAGCAGTTCTTC. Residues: CSSEGDGSYNEQFF.

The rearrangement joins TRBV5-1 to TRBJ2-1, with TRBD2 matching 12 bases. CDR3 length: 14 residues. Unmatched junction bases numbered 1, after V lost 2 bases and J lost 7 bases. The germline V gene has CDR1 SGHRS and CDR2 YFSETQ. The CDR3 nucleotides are TGCGCCAGCAGCTTAACTAGCGGGGGGAATGAGCAGTTCTTC. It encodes CASSLTSGGNEQFF.

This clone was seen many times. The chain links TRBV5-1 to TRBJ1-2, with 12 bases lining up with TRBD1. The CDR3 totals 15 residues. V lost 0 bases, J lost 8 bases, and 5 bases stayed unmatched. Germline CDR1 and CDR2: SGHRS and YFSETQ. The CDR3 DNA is TGCGCCAGCAGCTTGGCCGGGACAGGGGGCGAGGGCTACACCTTC. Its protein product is CASSLAGTGGEGYTF. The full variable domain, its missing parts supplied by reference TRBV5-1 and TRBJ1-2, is KAGVTQTPRYLIKTRGQQVTLSCSPISGHRSVSWYQQTPGQGLQFLFEYFSETQRNKGNFPGRFSGRQFSNSRSEMNVSTLELGDSALYLCASSLAGTGGEGYTFGSGTRLTVV.

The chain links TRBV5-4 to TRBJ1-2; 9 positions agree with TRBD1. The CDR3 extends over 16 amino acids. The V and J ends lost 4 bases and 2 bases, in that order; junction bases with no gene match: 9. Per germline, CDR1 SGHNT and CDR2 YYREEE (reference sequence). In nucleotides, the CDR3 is TGTGCCAGCAGCCCGTTGGCCGGGACAGGGAACTATGGCTACACCTTC. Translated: CASSPLAGTGNYGYTF.

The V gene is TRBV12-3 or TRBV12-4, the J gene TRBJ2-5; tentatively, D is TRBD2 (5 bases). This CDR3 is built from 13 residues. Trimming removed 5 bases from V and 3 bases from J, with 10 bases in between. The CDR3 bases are TGTGCCAGCAGTCGGGATGCCAAAGAGACCCAGTACTTC. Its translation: CASSRDAKETQYF.

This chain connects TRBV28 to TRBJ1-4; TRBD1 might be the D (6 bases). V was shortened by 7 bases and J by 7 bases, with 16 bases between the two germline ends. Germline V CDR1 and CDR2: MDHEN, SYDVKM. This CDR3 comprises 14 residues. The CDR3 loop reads CASTTTGYGEKLFF. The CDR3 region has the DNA TGTGCCAGCACCACGACAGGATATGGTGAAAAACTGTTTTTT.

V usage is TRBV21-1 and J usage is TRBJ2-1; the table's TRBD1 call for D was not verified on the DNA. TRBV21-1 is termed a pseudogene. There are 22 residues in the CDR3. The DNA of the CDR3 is TGTGCCAGCAGCCTCGCACCAACCGGGACAGGGGGCGATAGTCTTTTAGACAATGAGCAGTTCTTC. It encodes CASSLAPTGTGGDSLLDNEQFF.

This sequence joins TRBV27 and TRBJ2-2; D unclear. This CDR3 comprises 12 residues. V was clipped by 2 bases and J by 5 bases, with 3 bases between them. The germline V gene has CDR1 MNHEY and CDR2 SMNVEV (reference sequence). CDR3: CASSLRTGELFF. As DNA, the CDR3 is TGTGCCAGCAGTTTACGTACCGGGGAGCTGTTTTTT.

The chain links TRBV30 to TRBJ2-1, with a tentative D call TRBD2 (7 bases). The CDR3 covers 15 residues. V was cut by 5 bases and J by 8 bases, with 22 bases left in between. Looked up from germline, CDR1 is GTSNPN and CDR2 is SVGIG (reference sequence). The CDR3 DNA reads TGTGCCTGGGGCCCCTCTAGCGGAGGGGGGGATGAGCAGTTCTTC. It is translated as CAWGPSSGGGDEQFF.

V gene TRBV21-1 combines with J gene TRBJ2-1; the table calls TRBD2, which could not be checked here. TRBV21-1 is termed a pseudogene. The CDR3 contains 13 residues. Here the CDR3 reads CASSKPGRNEQFF. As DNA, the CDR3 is TGTGCCAGCAGCAAACCGGGGAGGAATGAGCAGTTCTTC.

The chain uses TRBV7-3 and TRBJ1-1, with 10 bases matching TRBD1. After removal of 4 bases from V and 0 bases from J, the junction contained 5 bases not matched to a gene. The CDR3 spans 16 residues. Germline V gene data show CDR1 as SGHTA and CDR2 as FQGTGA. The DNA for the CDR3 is TGTGCCAGCAGCTCCATGGGACAGGGGATGAACACTGAAGCTTTCTTT. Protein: CASSSMGQGMNTEAFF.

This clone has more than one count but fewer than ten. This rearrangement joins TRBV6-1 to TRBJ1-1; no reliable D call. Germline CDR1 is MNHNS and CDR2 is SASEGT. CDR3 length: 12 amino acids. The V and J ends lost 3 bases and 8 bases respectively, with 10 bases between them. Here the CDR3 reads CASSENTKEAFF. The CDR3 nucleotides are TGTGCCAGCAGTGAGAATACAAAAGAAGCTTTCTTT.

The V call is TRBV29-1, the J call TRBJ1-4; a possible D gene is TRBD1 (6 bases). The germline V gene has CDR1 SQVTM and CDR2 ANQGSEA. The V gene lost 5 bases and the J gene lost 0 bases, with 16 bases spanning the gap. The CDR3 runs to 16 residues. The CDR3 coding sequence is TGCAGCGTTAAACAGGGTTCCTCTGCAACTAATGAAAAACTGTTTTTT. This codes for CSVKQGSSATNEKLFF.

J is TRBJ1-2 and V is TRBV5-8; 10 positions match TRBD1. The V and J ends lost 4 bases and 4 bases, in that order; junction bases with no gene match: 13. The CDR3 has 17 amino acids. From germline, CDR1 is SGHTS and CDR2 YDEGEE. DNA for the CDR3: TGTGCCAGCAGCCCACGGGACAGGGGCAGGGGCGGCTATGGCTACACCTTC. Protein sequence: CASSPRDRGRGGYGYTF.

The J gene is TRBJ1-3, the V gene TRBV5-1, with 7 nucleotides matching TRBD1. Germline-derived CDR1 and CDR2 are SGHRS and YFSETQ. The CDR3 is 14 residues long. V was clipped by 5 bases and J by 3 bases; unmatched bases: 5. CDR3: CASRSDRVGNTIYF. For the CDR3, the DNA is TGCGCCAGCAGATCTGACAGGGTTGGAAACACCATATATTTT.

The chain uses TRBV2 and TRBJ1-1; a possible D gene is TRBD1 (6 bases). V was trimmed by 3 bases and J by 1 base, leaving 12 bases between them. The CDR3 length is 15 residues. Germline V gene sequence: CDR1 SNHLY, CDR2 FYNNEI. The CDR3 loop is CASSDRGIGNTEAFF. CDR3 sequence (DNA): TGTGCCAGCAGTGACAGGGGAATCGGGAACACTGAAGCTTTCTTT.

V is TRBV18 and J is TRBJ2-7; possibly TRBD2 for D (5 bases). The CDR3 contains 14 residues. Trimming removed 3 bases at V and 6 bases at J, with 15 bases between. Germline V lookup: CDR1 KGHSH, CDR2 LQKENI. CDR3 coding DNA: TGTGCCAGCTCACCTCAGTCAAGGGAGACCGAGCAGTACTTC. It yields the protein CASSPQSRETEQYF. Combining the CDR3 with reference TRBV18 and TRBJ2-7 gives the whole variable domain NAGVMQNPRHLVRRRGQEARLRCSPMKGHSHVYWYRQLPEEGLKFMVYLQKENIIDESGMPKERFSAEFPKEGPSILRIQQVVRGDSAAYFCASSPQSRETEQYFGPGTRLTVT.

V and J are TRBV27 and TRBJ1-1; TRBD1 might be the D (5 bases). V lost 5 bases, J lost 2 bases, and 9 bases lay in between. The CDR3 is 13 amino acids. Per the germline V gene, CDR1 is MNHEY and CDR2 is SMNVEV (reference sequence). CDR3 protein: CASSLQGNTEAFF. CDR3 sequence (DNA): TGTGCCAGCAGTCTTCAGGGAAACACTGAAGCTTTCTTT.

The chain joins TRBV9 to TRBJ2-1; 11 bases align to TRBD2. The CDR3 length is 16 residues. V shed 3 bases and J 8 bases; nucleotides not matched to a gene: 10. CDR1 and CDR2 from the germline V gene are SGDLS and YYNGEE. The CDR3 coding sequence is TGTGCCAGCAGCGGGGGACTAGCGGATTATAGGGATGAGCAGTTCTTC. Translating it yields CASSGGLADYRDEQFF. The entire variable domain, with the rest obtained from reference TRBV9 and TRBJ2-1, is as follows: DSGVTQTPKHLITATGQRVTLRCSPRSGDLSVYWYQQSLDQGLQFLIQYYNGEERAKGNILERFSAQQFPDLHSELNLSSLELGDSALYFCASSGGLADYRDEQFFGPGTRLTVL.

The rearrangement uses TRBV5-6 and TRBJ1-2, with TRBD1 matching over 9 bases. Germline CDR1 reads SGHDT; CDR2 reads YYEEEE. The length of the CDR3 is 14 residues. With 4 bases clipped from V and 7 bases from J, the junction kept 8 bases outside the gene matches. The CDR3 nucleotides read TGTGCCAGCAGCCCACGGAGGACAGGGGTTGGCTACACCTTC. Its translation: CASSPRRTGVGYTF.

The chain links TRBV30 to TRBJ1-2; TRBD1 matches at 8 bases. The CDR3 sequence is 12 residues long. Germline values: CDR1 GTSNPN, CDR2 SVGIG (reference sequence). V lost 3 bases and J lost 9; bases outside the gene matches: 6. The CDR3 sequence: CAWSLTGVRYTF. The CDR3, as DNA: TGTGCCTGGAGCCTGACAGGGGTACGCTACACCTTC.

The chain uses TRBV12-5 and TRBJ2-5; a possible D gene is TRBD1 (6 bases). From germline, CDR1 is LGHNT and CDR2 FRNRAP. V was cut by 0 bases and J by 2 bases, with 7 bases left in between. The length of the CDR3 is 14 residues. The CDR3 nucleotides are TGTGCTAGTGGTTTGGTAGGGGGACAAGAGACCCAGTACTTC. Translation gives CASGLVGGQETQYF.

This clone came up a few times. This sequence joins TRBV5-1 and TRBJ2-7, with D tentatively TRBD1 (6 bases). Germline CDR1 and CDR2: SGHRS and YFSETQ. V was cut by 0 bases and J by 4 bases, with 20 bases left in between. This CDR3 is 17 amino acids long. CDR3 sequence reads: CASSLVISMDRSYEQYF. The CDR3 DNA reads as TGCGCCAGCAGCTTGGTTATTTCGATGGACAGAAGTTACGAGCAGTACTTC. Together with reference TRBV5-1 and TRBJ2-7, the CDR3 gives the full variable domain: KAGVTQTPRYLIKTRGQQVTLSCSPISGHRSVSWYQQTPGQGLQFLFEYFSETQRNKGNFPGRFSGRQFSNSRSEMNVSTLELGDSALYLCASSLVISMDRSYEQYFGPGTRLTVT.

CDR3 region: CASSQDGGANYGYTF. CDR3 in DNA: TGTGCCAGCAGCCAAGACGGGGGAGCTAACTATGGCTACACCTTC. The chain employs TRBV3-1 (or the pseudogene TRBV3-2) and TRBJ1-2; TRBD1 might be the D (5 bases). This CDR3 has 15 residues. Germline-derived CDR1 and CDR2 are LGHDT and YNNKEL (reference sequence). With 0 bases removed from V and 0 bases from J, the gap between germline ends came to 8 bases.

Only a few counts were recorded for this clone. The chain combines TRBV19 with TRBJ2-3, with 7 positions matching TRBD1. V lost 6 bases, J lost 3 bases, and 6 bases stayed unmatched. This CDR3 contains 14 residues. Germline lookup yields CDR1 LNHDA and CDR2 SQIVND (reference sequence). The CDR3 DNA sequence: TGTGCCAGTAGCGATATACAGGGGACAGATACGCAGTATTTT. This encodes CASSDIQGTDTQYF.

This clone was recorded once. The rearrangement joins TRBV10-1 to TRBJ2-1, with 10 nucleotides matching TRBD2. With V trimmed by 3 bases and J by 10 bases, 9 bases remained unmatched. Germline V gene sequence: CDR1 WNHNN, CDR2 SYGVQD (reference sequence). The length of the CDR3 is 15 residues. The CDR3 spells CASSDGLAGVKEQFF. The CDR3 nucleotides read TGCGCCAGCAGTGATGGGCTAGCGGGGGTTAAAGAGCAGTTCTTC.

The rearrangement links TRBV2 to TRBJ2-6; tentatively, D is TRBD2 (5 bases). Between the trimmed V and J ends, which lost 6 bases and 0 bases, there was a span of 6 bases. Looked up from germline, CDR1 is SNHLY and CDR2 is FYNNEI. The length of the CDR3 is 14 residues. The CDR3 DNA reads TGTGCCAGCAGGAGGGCCTCTGGGGCCAACGTCCTGACTTTC. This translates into CASRRASGANVLTF.